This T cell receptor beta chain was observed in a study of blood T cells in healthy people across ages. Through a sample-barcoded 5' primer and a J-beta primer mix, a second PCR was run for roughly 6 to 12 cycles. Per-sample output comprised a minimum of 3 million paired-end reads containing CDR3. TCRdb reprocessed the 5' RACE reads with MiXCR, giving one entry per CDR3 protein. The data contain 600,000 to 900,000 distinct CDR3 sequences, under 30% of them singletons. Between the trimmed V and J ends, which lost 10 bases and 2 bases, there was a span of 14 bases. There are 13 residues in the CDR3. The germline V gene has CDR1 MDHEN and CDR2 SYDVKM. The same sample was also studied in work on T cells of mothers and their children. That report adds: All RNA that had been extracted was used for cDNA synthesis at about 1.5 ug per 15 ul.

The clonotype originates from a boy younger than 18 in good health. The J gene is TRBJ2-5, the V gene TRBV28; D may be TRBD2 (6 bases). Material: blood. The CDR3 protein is CATNPAGQETQYF. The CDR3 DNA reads TGTGCCACTAACCCTGCGGGGCAAGAGACCCAGTACTTC.